The present T cell receptor (beta chain) was sequenced within a study of shared clonotypes between healthy human individuals. Findings and caveats of the study: Donors were few, which limited the genetic and exposure-history diversity represented.

The unsorted samples took about 90 million PBMCs to get genomic DNA. Several immunoSEQ 96-well plates shared each subset's DNA, each plate a replicate. Loaded into unsorted PBMC replicate PCRs was about 0.3 ug DNA, 30,000 or so T cell genomes. The table came from immunoSEQ multiplex PCR; TCRdb's copy has only in-frame clones and leaves some out. The sample lists around 430,000 clones, 70% to 80% occurring once. As concerns this clone: As yet, its antigen is unknown.

This CDR3 is built from 18 residues. V was clipped by 9 bases and J by 6 bases; unmatched bases: 15. CDR1 and CDR2 from the germline V gene are MDHEN and SYDVKM. V usage is TRBV28 and J usage is TRBJ2-1, with 15 bases identical to TRBD2. The clonotype originates from a woman between 40 and 50 years old in good health. Some clones in this sample may be carry-over from other donors' samples. The source material was PBMCs. The CDR3 DNA is TGTGCCAGTTCATCACTCTCTGGACTAGCGGGAGGGCCCAATGAGCAGTTCTTC. It is translated as CASSSLSGLAGGPNEQFF.